One and the same sample provided the 8 T cell receptor beta chains below, sequenced in a study of T cells in narcolepsy. The method was immunoSEQ multiplex PCR; TCRdb's version includes in-frame clones alone and lacks a portion of them. This table has 27,000 or so clones, approximately 86% appearing once. Material: CD45RA- memory CD4+ T cells from PBMCs. The receptor source for this set is a human donor with narcolepsy.

The gene calls are TRBV2 and TRBJ1-4; no clear D. Trimming pared 6 bases from V and 8 bases from J, leaving 13 bases between. CDR3 length: 13 residues. Germline V CDR1 and CDR2: SNHLY, FYNNEI. The CDR3 sequence is CASSLIFAEKLFF. The CDR3 coding sequence is TGTGCCAGCAGCCTTATATTCGCGGAAAAACTGTTTTTT.

The chain carries TRBV5-1 and TRBJ1-2; 9 positions agree with TRBD1. The CDR3 has 13 residues. V was clipped by 4 bases and J by 8 bases; unmatched bases: 6. Germline loops: CDR1 SGHRS, CDR2 YFSETQ. As DNA, the CDR3 is TGCGCCAGCAGCCCGACAGGGGGACGGGGCTACACCTTC. It specifies CASSPTGGRGYTF.

This chain joins TRBV19 and TRBJ1-5; D unclear. The CDR3 extends over 13 amino acids. V was cut by 6 bases and J by 5 bases, with 11 bases left in between. Germline CDR1 LNHDA, CDR2 SQIVND (reference sequence). The CDR3 DNA reads as TGTGCCAGTAGGGGGAGGCTCTATCAGCCCCAGCATTTT. It is translated as CASRGRLYQPQHF.

This chain connects TRBV28 to TRBJ1-5, with 9 bases matching TRBD1. The V and J ends lost 8 bases and 7 bases, in that order; junction bases with no gene match: 12. CDR1 MDHEN and CDR2 SYDVKM come from the germline V gene. The CDR3 extends over 15 amino acids. The CDR3 reads CASLKDRGGGQPQHF. The CDR3 nucleotides are TGTGCCAGCCTAAAGGACAGGGGAGGAGGGCAGCCCCAGCATTTT.

The chain recombines TRBV18 with TRBJ2-5; weak D call: TRBD2 (6 bases). The J call may be in error: the DNA end matches TRBJ2-7 better. The germline V gene encodes CDR1 KGHSH and CDR2 LQKENI. The CDR3 runs 15 residues. The CDR3 nucleotides are TGTGCCAGCTCACCACGGACTAACCCCTCCTACGAGCAGTACTTC. It is translated as CASSPRTNPSYEQYF.

The chain couples TRBV6-1 to TRBJ1-6; D is ambiguous. This CDR3 region has 12 residues. Trimming removed 6 bases from V and 10 bases from J, with 10 bases in between. The germline gives CDR1 MNHNS, CDR2 SASEGT. The CDR3 region is CASSRTGSPLHF. The CDR3 bases are TGTGCCAGCAGCCGCACCGGATCACCCCTCCACTTT.

The gene calls are TRBV2 and TRBJ2-7, with D perhaps TRBD1 or TRBD2 (5 bases each). From germline, CDR1 is SNHLY and CDR2 FYNNEI. Trimming left V 10 bases short and J 1 base short, with 11 bases between. This CDR3 region has 12 residues. Here the CDR3 reads CATSWGSYEQYF. CDR3 nucleotides: TGTGCCACTTCCTGGGGGTCCTACGAGCAGTACTTC.

The J gene is TRBJ2-1, the V gene TRBV18; 11 bases match TRBD2. Germline lookup yields CDR1 KGHSH and CDR2 LQKENI. V lost 3 bases and J lost 7; bases outside the gene matches: 11. The CDR3 is 17 amino acids. CDR3 residues: CASSPSSTSGGGNEQFF. As DNA, the CDR3 is TGTGCCAGCTCACCTTCCTCAACTAGCGGGGGCGGGAATGAGCAGTTCTTC.